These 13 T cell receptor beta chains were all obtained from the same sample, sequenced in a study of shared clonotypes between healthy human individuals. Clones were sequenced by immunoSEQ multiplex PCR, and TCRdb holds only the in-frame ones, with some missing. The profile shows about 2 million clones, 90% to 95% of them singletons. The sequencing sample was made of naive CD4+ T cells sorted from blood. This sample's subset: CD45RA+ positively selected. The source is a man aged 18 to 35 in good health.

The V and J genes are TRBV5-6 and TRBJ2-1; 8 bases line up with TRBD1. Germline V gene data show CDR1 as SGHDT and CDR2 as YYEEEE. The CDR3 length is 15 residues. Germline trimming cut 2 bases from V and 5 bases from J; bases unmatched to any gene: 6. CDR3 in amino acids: CASSFLDRVDNEQFF. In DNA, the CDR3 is TGTGCCAGCAGCTTCCTGGACAGGGTGGACAATGAGCAGTTCTTC. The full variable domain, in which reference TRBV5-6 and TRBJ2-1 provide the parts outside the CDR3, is DAGVTQSPTHLIKTRGQQVTLRCSPKSGHDTVSWYQQALGQGPQFIFQYYEEEERQRGNFPDRFSGHQFPNYSSELNVNALLLGDSALYLCASSFLDRVDNEQFFGPGTRLTVL.

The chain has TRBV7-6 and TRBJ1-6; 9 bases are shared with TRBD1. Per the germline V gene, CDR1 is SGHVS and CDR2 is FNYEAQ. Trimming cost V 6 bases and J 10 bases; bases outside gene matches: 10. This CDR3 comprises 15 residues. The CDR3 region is CASRNPGQGKSPLHF. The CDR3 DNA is TGTGCCAGCAGGAATCCGGGACAGGGTAAGTCACCCCTCCACTTT. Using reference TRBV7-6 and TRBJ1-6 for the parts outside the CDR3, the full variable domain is GAGVSQSPRYKVTKRGQDVALRCDPISGHVSLYWYRQALGQGPEFLTYFNYEAQQDKSGLPNDRFSAERPEGSISTLTIQRTEQRDSAMYRCASRNPGQGKSPLHFGNGTRLTVT.

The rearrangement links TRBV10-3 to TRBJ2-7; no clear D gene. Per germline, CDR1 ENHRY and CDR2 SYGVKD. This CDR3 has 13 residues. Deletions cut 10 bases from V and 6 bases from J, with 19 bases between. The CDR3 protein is CATTEALRLEQYF. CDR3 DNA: TGTGCCACCACCGAAGCGTTGCGCCTCGAGCAGTACTTC.

Here the CDR3 reads CAIKSGGNNEQFF. In nucleotides, the CDR3 is TGTGCCATCAAATCGGGCGGGAACAATGAGCAGTTCTTC. J is TRBJ2-1 and V is TRBV10-3; a weak D match, TRBD2 (6 bases). The V and J ends lost 7 bases and 5 bases respectively, with 12 bases between them. The CDR3 consists of 13 residues. Looked up from germline, CDR1 is ENHRY and CDR2 is SYGVKD.

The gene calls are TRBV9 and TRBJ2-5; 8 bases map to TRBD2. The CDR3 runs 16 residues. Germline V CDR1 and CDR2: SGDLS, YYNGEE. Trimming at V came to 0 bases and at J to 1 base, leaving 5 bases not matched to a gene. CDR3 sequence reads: CASSVGGLDVQETQYF. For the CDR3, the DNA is TGTGCCAGCAGCGTAGGGGGACTAGACGTCCAAGAGACCCAGTACTTC.

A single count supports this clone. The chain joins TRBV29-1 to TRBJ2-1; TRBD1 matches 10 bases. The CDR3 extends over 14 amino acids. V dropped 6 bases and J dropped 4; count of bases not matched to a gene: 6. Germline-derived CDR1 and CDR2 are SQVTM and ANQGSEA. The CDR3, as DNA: TGCAGCGTGGTTGGGACAGGGGCATACAATGAGCAGTTCTTC. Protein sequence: CSVVGTGAYNEQFF.

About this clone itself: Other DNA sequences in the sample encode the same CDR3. The CDR3 DNA reads TGCGCCAGCAGCTTCGGACCCGGGGAGCTGTTTTTT. It yields the protein CASSFGPGELFF. J is TRBJ2-2 and V is TRBV5-1; D gene unclear. The CDR3 loop spans 12 amino acids. The V end was cut by 2 bases, the J end by 6 bases, with 5 bases between. Germline values: CDR1 SGHRS, CDR2 YFSETQ.

The CDR3 spells CATKTGGVGEKLFF. CDR3 nucleotides: TGCGCTACTAAGACAGGGGGCGTAGGGGAAAAACTGTTTTTT. V is TRBV4-1 and J is TRBJ1-4; TRBD1 matches at 10 bases. This CDR3 contains 14 residues. Per the germline V gene, CDR1 is MGHRA and CDR2 is YSYEKL.

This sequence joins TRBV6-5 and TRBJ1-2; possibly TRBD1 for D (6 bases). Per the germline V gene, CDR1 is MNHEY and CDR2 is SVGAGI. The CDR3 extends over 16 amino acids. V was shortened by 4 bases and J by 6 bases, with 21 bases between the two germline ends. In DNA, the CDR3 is TGTGCCAGCAGTTCTTACCCACTACAGGGAGGTCATGGCTACACCTTC. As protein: CASSSYPLQGGHGYTF.

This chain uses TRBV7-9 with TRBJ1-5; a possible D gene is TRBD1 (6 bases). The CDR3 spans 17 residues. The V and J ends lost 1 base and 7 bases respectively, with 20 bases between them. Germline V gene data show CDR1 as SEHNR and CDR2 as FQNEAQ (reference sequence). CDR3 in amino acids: CASSLDDPRGAVQPQHF. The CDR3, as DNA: TGTGCCAGCAGCTTAGACGATCCTAGGGGGGCGGTGCAGCCCCAGCATTTT.

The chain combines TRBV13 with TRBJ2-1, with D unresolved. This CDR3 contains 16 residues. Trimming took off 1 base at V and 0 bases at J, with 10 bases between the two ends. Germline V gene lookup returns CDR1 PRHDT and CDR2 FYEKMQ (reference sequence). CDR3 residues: CASSLESGYSYNEQFF. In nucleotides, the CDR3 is TGTGCCAGCAGCTTAGAGTCAGGATACTCCTACAATGAGCAGTTCTTC.

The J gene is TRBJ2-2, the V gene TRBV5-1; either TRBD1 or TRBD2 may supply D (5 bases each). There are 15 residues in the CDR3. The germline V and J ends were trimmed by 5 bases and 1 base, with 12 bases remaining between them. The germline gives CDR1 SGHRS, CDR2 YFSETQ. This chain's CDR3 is CASREAQGNTGELFF. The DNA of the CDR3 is TGCGCCAGCAGGGAGGCCCAGGGGAACACCGGGGAGCTGTTTTTT.

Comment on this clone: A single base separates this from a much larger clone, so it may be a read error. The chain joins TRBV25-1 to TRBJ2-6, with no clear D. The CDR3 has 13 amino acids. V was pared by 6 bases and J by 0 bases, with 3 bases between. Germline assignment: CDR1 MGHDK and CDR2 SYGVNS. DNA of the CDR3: TGTGCCAGCAGGACCTCTGGGGCCAACGTCCTGACTTTC. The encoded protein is CASRTSGANVLTF.